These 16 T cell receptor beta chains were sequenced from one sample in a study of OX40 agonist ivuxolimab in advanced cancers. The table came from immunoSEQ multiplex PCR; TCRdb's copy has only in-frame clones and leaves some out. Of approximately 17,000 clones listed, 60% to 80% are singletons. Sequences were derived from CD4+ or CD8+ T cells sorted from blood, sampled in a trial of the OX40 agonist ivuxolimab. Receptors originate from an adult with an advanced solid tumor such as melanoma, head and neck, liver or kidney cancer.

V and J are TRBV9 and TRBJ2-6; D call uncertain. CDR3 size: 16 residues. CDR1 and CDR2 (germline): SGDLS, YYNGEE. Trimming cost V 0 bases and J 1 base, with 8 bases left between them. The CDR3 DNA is TGTGCCAGCAGCGTAGGACCGGTATCTGGGGCCAACGTCCTGACTTTC. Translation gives CASSVGPVSGANVLTF.

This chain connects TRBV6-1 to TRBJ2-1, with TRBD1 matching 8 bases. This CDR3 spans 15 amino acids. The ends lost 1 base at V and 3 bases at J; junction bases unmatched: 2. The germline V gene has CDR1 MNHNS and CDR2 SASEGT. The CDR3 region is CASSEDRGDYNEQFF. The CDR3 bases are TGTGCCAGCAGTGAAGACAGGGGGGACTACAATGAGCAGTTCTTC.

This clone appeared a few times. This chain's CDR3 is CASSARYSSGFNTGELFF. CDR3 sequence (DNA): TGTGCCAGCAGCGCAAGATACTCTAGCGGGTTTAACACCGGGGAGCTGTTTTTT. The chain couples TRBV7-2 to TRBJ2-2; the match to TRBD2 covers 8 bases. The CDR3 runs to 18 residues. V lost 5 bases to trimming and J lost 2 bases; unmatched junction nucleotides: 13. Looked up from germline, CDR1 is SGHTA and CDR2 is FQGNSA.

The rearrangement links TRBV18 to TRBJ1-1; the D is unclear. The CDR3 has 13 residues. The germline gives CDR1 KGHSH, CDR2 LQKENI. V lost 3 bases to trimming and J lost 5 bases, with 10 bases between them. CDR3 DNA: TGTGCCAGCTCACCCGGTCGGCAGACTGAAGCTTTCTTT. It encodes CASSPGRQTEAFF.

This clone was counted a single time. CDR3 in DNA: TGTGCCAGCAGCTTCTCCGGGACAGGACACACTGAAGCTTTCTTT. It specifies CASSFSGTGHTEAFF. The rearrangement uses TRBV9 and TRBJ1-1; 8 nucleotides line up with TRBD1. Germline values: CDR1 SGDLS, CDR2 YYNGEE. The CDR3 totals 15 residues. The junction had 8 bases not matched to a gene; V was cut back by 4 bases and J by 3 bases.

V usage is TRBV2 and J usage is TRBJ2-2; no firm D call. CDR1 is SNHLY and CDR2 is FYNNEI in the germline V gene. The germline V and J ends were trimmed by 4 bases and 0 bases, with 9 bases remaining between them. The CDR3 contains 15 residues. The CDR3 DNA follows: TGTGCCAGCAGTGCCGACGCTCCGAACACCGGGGAGCTGTTTTTT. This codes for CASSADAPNTGELFF.

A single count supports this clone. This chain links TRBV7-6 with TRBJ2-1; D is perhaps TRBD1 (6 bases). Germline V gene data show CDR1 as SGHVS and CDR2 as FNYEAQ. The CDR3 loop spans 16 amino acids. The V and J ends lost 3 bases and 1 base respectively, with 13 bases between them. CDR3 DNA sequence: TGTGCCAGCAGCTTCTTAAAACAGGGTTCCTACAATGAGCAGTTCTTC. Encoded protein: CASSFLKQGSYNEQFF.

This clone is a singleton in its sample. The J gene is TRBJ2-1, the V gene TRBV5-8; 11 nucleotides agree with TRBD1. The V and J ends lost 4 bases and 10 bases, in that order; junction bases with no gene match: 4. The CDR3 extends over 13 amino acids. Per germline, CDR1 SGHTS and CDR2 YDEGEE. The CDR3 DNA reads TGTGCCAGCAGCGCGGGACAGGGGGTCGAGCAGTTCTTC. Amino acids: CASSAGQGVEQFF.

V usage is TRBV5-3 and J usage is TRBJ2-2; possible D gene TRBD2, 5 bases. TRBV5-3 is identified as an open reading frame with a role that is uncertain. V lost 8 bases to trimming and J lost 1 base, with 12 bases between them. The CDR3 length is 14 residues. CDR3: CASSPRGNTGELFF. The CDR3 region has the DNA TGTGCCAGCAGCCCCCGGGGGAACACCGGGGAGCTGTTTTTT.

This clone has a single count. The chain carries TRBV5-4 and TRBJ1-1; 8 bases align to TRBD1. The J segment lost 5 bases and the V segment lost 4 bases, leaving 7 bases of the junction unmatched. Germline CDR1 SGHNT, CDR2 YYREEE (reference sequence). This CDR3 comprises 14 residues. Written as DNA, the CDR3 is TGTGCCAGCAGCCCCGGGACAGGCGGAACTGAAGCTTTCTTT. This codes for CASSPGTGGTEAFF.

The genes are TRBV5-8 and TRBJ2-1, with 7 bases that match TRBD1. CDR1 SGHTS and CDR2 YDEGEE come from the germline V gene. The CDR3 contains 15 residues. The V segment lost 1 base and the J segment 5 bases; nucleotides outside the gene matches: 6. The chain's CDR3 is CASSLSRTGHNEQFF. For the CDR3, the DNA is TGTGCCAGCAGCTTGTCCCGGACAGGCCACAATGAGCAGTTCTTC.

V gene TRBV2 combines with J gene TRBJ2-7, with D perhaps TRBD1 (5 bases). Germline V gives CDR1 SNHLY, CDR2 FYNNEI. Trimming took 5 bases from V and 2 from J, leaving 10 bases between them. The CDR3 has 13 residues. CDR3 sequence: CASSQTVTYEQYF. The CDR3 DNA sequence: TGTGCCAGCAGTCAGACAGTAACCTACGAGCAGTACTTC.

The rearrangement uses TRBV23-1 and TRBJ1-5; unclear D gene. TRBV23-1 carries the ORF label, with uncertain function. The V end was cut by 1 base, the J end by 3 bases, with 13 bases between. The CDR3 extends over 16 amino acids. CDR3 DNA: TGCGCCAGCAGTCAATTCCCTCGACCCCCCAATCAGCCCCAGCATTTT. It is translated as CASSQFPRPPNQPQHF.

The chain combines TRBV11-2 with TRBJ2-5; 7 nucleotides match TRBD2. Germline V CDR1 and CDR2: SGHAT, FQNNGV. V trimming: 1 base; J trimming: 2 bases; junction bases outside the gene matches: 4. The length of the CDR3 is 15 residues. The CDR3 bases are TGTGCCAGCAGCTTAGCGGGAGGTGTACAAGAGACCCAGTACTTC. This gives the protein CASSLAGGVQETQYF.

The CDR3 nucleotides read TGTGCCAGCAGTTCAGGGGATACCTACAATGAGCAGTTCTTC. Protein: CASSSGDTYNEQFF. The chain joins TRBV27 to TRBJ2-1; tentative D call: TRBD1 (6 bases). Germline CDR1 is MNHEY and CDR2 is SMNVEV (reference sequence). The CDR3 contains 14 residues. Trimming left V 4 bases short and J 2 bases short, with 9 bases between.

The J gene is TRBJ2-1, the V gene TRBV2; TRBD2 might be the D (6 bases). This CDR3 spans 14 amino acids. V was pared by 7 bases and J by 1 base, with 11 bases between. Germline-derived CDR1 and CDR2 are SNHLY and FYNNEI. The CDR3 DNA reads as TGTGCCAGCACCTCAGCGGGTTCCTACAATGAGCAGTTCTTC. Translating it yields CASTSAGSYNEQFF.